These 5 T cell receptor beta chains share one sample of origin, sequenced in a study of blood T cell repertoires in COVID-19. Method: immunoSEQ multiplex PCR; TCRdb's copy keeps in-frame clones and lacks some. The table shows tens of thousands of clones, with around 91% occurring only once. Sequencing was done on a sample of peripheral blood. These receptors all stem from a man aged 45-65 years with COVID-19, enrolled during active disease.

In this sample, this clone turned up once. The chain employs TRBV6-2 or TRBV6-3 and TRBJ2-3, with a weak D call TRBD1 (6 bases). The CDR3 is 16 amino acids. The ends were cut back, 6 bases at V and 1 base at J, with 17 bases in the middle. Germline CDR1 reads MNHEY; CDR2 reads SVGEGT. The CDR3 loop is CASSGQPDDGTDTQYF. The DNA of the CDR3 is TGTGCCAGCAGCGGACAGCCCGATGATGGCACAGATACGCAGTATTTT.

The chain joins TRBV4-1 to TRBJ1-1, with 9 bases matching TRBD1. Germline CDR1 is MGHRA and CDR2 is YSYEKL. With 4 bases clipped from V and 1 base from J, the junction kept 1 base outside the gene matches. This CDR3 is 14 amino acids long. CDR3 residues: CASSPDRGNTEAFF. The CDR3 DNA follows: TGCGCCAGCAGCCCGGACAGGGGGAACACTGAAGCTTTCTTT.

V gene TRBV10-3 combines with J gene TRBJ2-7; 9 bases are a match to TRBD1. The germline V gene encodes CDR1 ENHRY and CDR2 SYGVKD. The CDR3 consists of 13 residues. Germline trimming cut 8 bases from V and 3 bases from J; bases unmatched to any gene: 5. This CDR3 reads CAIVPGQGYEQYF. DNA for the CDR3: TGTGCCATCGTTCCGGGACAGGGCTACGAGCAGTACTTC.

The chain combines TRBV11-2 with TRBJ1-4; possible D gene TRBD1, 6 bases. Germline loops: CDR1 SGHAT, CDR2 FQNNGV. This CDR3 has 14 amino acids. V was clipped by 5 bases and J by 10 bases, with 17 bases between them. CDR3 protein: CASSAHNRVGKLFF. CDR3 DNA: TGTGCCAGCAGCGCGCACAACAGGGTCGGAAAACTGTTTTTT. Drawing the rest from reference TRBV11-2 and TRBJ1-4, the complete variable domain is EAGVAQSPRYKIIEKRQSVAFWCNPISGHATLYWYQQILGQGPKLLIQFQNNGVVDDSQLPKDRFSAERLKGVDSTLKIQPAKLEDSAVYLCASSAHNRVGKLFFGSGTQLSVL.

V is TRBV29-1 and J is TRBJ2-1, with a weak D call TRBD2 (7 bases). Germline V gene lookup returns CDR1 SQVTM and CDR2 ANQGSEA. The ends were cut back, 7 bases at V and 10 bases at J, with 14 bases in the middle. This CDR3 region has 11 residues. DNA of the CDR3: TGCAGCGGAACAGGGAGGGGAGAGCAGTTCTTC. Its translation is CSGTGRGEQFF.